The 2 T cell receptor beta chains presented below share a single source sample, sequenced in a study of human T cells and chemical hapten exposure (dated by TCRdb to the early 2020s). The library was prepared using RACE. The sample was run on a NextSeq 500. The public reads were quality trimmed at Q25 with fastp and then assembled into clones with MiXCR by TCRdb, keeping productive beta chains. Every distinct CDR3 protein forms one entry, paired with its most common genes and DNA. This sample lists roughly 97,000 distinct CDR3 sequences; less than 35% were detected once. Approximately 10% of the sample is in the top ten clones. In the paper's terms, the time point label means: patch test 3, about 24 weeks after DPC sensitization. Interpreted using the paper, the treatment or condition label stands for: therapeutic diphenylcyclopropenone sensitization with weekly scalp DPC. The specimen was whole blood, collected in connection with sensitization to the hapten diphenylcyclopropenone (DPC). These receptors originate from a man in his forties with alopecia areata. Some clones in this sample may be carry-over from other donors' samples.

The rearrangement links TRBV12-3 or TRBV12-4 to TRBJ2-5; no firm D call. Trimming took 0 bases from V and 4 from J, leaving 6 bases between them. CDR3 length equals 13 residues. The CDR3 nucleotides read TGTGCCAGCAGTTTAGCTGGCTTAGAGACCCAGTACTTC. Encoded protein: CASSLAGLETQYF.

In this sample, this clonotype turned up a few times. The chain combines TRBV27 with TRBJ2-2, with D possibly matching TRBD2 (6 bases). V gave up 2 bases and J gave up 1 base, with 8 bases separating them. Germline-derived CDR1 and CDR2 are MNHEY and SMNVEV (reference sequence). The CDR3 contains 15 residues. CDR3 residues: CASSLGGMNTGELFF. DNA for the CDR3: TGTGCCAGCAGTTTAGGCGGGATGAACACCGGGGAGCTGTTTTTT.